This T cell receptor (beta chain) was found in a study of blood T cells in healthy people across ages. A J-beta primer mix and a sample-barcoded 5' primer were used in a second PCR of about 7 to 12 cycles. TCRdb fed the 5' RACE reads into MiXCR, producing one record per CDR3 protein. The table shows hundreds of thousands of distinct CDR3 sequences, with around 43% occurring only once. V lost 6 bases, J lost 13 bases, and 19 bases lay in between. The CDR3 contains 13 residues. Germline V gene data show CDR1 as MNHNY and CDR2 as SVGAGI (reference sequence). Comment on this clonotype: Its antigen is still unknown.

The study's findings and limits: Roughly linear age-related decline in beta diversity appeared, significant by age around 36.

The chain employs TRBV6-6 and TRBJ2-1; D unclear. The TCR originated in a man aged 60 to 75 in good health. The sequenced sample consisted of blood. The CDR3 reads CASRVDARFGQFF. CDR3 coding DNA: TGTGCCAGCAGGGTGGACGCCCGTTTTGGCCAGTTCTTC.